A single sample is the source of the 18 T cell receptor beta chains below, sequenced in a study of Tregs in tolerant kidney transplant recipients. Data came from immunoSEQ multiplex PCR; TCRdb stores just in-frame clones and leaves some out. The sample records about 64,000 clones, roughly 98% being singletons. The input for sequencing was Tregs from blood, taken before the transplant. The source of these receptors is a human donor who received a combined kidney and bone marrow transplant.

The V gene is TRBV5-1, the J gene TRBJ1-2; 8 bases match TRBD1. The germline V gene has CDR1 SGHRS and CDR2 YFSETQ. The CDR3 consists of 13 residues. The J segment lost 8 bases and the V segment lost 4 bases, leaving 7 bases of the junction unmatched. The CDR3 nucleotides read TGCGCCAGCAGCCAAGGACAGGGAGACGGCTACACCTTC. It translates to CASSQGQGDGYTF.

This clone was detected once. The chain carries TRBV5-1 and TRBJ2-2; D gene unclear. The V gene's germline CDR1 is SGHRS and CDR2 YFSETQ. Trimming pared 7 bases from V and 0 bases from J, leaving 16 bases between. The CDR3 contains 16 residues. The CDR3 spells CASRALRQANTGELFF. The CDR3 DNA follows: TGCGCCAGCCGCGCCCTGCGACAAGCGAACACCGGGGAGCTGTTTTTT.

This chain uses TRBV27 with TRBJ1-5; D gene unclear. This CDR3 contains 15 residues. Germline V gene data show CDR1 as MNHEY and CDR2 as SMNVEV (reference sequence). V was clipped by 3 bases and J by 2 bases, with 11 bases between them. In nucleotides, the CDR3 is TGTGCCAGCAGTTTGGCGGGTCGGGGCAATCAGCCCCAGCATTTT. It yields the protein CASSLAGRGNQPQHF.

CDR3 loop: CASSLSGWIQETQYF. The DNA of the CDR3 is TGTGCCAGCAGCTTAAGCGGGTGGATCCAAGAGACCCAGTACTTC. V and J are TRBV7-2 and TRBJ2-5; D might be TRBD2 (6 bases). Germline V gene lookup returns CDR1 SGHTA and CDR2 FQGNSA. The CDR3 is 15 amino acids. Trimming stripped 2 bases from V and 1 base from J, with 11 bases between.

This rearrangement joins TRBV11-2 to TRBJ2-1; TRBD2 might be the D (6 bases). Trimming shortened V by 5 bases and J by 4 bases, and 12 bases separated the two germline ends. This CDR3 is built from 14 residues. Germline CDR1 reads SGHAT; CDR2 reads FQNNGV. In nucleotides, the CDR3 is TGTGCCAGCAGCCCGGGACTTACTTACAATGAGCAGTTCTTC. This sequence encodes CASSPGLTYNEQFF.

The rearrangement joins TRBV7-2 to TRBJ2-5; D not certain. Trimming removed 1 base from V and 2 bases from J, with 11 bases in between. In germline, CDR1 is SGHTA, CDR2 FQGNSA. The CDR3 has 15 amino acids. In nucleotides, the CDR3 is TGTGCCAGCAGCTTAGGGGCAGGAATACAAGAGACCCAGTACTTC. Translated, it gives CASSLGAGIQETQYF.

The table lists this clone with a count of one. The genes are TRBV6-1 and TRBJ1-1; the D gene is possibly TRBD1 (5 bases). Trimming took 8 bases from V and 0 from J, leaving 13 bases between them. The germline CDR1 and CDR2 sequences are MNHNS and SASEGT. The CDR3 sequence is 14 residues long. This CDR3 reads CASPWGGMNTEAFF. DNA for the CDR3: TGTGCCAGCCCATGGGGGGGTATGAACACTGAAGCTTTCTTT.

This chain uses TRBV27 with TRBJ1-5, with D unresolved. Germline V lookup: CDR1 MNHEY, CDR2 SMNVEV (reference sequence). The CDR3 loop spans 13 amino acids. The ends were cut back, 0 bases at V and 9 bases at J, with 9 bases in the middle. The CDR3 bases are TGTGCCAGCAGTTTATCTTATGGGAGGCCCCAGCATTTT. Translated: CASSLSYGRPQHF.

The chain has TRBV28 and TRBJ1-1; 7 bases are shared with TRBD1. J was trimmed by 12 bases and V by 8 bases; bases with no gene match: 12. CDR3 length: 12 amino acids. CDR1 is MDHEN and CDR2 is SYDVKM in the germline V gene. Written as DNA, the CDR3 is TGTGCCAGCCTCCGGGACAGAACCAAACCTTTCTTT. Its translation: CASLRDRTKPFF.

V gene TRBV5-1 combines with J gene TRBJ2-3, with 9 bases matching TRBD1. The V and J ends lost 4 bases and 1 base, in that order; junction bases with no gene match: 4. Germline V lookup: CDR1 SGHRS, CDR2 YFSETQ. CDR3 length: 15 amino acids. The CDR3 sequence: CASSTTGGGTDTQYF. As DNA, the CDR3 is TGCGCCAGCAGCACCACAGGGGGCGGCACAGATACGCAGTATTTT.

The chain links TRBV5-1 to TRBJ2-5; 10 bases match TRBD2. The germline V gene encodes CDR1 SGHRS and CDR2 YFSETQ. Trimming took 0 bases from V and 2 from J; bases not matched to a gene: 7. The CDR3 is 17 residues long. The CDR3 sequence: CASSLAVVAGGQETQYF. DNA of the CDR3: TGCGCCAGCAGCTTGGCCGTGGTAGCGGGAGGACAAGAGACCCAGTACTTC.

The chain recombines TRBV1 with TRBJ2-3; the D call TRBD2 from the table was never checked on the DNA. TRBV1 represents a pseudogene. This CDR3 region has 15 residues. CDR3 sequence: CTSSQAVPTLDTQYF. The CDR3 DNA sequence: TGCACCAGCAGCCAGGCGGTCCCCACCTTAGATACGCAGTATTTT.

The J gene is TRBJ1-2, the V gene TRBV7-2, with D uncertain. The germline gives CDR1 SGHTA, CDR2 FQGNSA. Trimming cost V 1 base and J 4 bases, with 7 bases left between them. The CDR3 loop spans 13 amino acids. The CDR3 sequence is CASSLDSLYGYTF. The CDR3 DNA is TGTGCCAGCAGCTTAGACAGCCTCTATGGCTACACCTTC.

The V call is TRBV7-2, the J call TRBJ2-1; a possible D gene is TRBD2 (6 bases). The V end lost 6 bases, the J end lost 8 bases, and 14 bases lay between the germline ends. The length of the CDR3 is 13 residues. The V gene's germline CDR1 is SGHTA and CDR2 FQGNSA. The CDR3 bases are TGTGCCAGCAGTTCTCTGACTAGTTATGAGCAGTTCTTC. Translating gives CASSSLTSYEQFF.

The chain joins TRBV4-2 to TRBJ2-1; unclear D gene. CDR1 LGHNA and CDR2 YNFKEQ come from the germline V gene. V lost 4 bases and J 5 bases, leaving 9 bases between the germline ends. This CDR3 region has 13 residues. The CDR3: CASSLTRDNEQFF. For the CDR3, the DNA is TGTGCCAGCAGCCTGACTCGGGACAATGAGCAGTTCTTC.

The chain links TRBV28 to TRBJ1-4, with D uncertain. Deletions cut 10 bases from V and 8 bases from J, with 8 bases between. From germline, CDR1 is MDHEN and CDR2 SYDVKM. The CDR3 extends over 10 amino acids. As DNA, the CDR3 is TGTGCCATTGGAGAGGAAAAACTGTTTTTT. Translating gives CAIGEEKLFF.

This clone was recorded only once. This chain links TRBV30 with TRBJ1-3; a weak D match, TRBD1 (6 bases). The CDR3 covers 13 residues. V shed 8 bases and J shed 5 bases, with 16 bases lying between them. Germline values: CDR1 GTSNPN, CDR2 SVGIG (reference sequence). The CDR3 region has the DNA TGTGCCAGAGAAGGACAGCCACGAAACACCATATATTTT. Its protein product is CAREGQPRNTIYF. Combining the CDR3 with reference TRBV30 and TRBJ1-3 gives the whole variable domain SQTIHQWPATLVQPVGSPLSLECTVEGTSNPNLYWYRQAAGRGLQLLFYSVGIGQISSEVPQNLSASRPQDRQFILSSKKLLLSDSGFYLCAREGQPRNTIYFGEGSWLTVV.

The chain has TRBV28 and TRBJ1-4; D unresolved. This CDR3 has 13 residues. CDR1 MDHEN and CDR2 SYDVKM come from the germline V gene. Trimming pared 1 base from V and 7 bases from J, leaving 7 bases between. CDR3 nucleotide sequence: TGTGCCAGCAGTTTATTCACGGGTGAAAAACTGTTTTTT. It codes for CASSLFTGEKLFF.